The clone carrying this TCR beta chain was counted only a few times. The data are from a study of blood T cell repertoires in COVID-19. The wider study: From the United States, Italy and Spain came samples of acute and convalescent COVID-19. The cDNA or gDNA used as material had been derived from T cells, B-cell-depleted T cells, or PBMCs.

The CDR3 covers 15 residues. V dropped 5 bases and J dropped 6; count of bases not matched to a gene: 5. Looked up from germline, CDR1 is MNHEY and CDR2 is SMNVEV (reference sequence). Authors' methods: Estimation of nucleated cell counts was performed using reference gene primer amplification. Here immunoSEQ multiplex PCR was the method, and the copy in TCRdb shows in-frame clones only, minus some. The DNA was the basis for D and trimming; V, J and clone size are from that table. Of under 250,000 clones listed, roughly 80% are singletons. Sequenced: peripheral blood. This chain uses TRBV27 with TRBJ2-1, with 12 bases aligning to TRBD1. This sequence originates from a man in his forties or fifties with active or convalescent COVID-19. The CDR3 reads CASSVRDRGPNEQFF. In DNA, the CDR3 is TGTGCCAGCAGTGTACGGGACAGGGGGCCCAATGAGCAGTTCTTC.